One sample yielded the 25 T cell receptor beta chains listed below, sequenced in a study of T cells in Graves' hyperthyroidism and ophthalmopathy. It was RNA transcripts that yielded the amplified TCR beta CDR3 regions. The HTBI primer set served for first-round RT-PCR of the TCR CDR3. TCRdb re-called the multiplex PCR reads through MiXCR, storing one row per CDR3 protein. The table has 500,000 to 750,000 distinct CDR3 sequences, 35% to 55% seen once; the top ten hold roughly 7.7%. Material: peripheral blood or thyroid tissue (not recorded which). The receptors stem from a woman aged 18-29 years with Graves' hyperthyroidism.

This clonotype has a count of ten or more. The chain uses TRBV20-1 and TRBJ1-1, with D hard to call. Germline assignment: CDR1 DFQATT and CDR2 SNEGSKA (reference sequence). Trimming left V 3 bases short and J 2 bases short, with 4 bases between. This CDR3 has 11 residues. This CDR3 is CSARDNTEAFF. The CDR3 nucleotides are TGCAGTGCTAGGGATAACACTGAAGCTTTCTTT.

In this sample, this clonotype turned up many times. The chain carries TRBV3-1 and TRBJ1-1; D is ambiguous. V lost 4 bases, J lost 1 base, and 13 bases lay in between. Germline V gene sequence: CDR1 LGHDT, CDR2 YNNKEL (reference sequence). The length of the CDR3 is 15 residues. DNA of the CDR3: TGTGCCAGCAGCCCCCTTGACAACAGGAACACTGAAGCTTTCTTT. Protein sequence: CASSPLDNRNTEAFF.

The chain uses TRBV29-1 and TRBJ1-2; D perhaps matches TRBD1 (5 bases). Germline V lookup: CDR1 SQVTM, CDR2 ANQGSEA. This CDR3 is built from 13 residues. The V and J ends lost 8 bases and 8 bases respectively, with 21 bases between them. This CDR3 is CSIKPGQGYGYTF. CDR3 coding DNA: TGCAGCATTAAACCGGGGCAGGGCTACGGCTACACCTTC.

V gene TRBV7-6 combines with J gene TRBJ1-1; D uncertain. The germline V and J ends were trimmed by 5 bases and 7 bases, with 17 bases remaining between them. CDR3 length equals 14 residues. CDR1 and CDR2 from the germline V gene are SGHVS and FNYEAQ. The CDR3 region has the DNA TGTGCCAGCAGCCCCGGTTACGAGTTTAATGAAGCTTTCTTT. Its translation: CASSPGYEFNEAFF.

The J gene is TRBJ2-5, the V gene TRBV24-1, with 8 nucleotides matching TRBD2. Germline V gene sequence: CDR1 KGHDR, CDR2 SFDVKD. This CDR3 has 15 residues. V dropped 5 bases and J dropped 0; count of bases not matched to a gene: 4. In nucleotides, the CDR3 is TGTGCCACCAGTGCAGCGGGAGCGGACCAAGAGACCCAGTACTTC. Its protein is CATSAAGADQETQYF.

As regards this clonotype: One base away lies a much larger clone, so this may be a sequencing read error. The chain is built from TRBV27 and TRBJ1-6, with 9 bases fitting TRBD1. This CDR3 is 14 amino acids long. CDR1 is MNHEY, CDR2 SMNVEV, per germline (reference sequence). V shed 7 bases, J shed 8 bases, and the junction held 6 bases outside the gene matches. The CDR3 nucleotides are TGTGCCAGCACCGCGGGACAGGGAGATTCACCCCTCCACTTT. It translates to CASTAGQGDSPLHF.

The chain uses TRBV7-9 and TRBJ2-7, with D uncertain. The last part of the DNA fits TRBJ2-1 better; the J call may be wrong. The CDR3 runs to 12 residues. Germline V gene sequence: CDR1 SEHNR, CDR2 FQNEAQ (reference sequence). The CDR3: CASSLMGNEQFF. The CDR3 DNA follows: TGTGCCAGCAGCTTAATGGGGAATGAGCAGTTCTTC.

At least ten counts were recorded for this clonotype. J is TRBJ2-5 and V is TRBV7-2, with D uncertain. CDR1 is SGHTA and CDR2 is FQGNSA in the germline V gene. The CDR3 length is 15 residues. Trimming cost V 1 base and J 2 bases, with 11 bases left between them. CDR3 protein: CASSLVVGRQETQYF. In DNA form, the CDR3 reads TGTGCCAGCAGCTTAGTCGTGGGCAGACAAGAGACCCAGTACTTC.

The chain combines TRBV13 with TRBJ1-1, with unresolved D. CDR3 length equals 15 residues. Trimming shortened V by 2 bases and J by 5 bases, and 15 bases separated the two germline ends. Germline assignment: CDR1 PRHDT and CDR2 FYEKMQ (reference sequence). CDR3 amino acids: CASSLPQAGETEAFF. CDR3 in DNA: TGTGCCAGCAGCTTACCCCAAGCTGGGGAGACTGAAGCTTTCTTT.

The CDR3 DNA reads as TGTGCCAGCAGTTTCAGGGGGCTCGGTGGCTACACCTTC. This sequence encodes CASSFRGLGGYTF. J is TRBJ1-2 and V is TRBV2; TRBD1 matches 8 bases. The CDR3 consists of 13 residues. Germline V gives CDR1 SNHLY, CDR2 FYNNEI. Losses at the gene ends were 5 bases for V and 7 bases for J; bases not matched to a gene: 6. Combining the CDR3 with reference TRBV2 and TRBJ1-2 gives the whole variable domain EPEVTQTPSHQVTQMGQEVILRCVPISNHLYFYWYRQILGQKVEFLVSFYNNEISEKSEIFDDQFSVERPDGSNFTLKIRSTKLEDSAMYFCASSFRGLGGYTFGSGTRLTVV.

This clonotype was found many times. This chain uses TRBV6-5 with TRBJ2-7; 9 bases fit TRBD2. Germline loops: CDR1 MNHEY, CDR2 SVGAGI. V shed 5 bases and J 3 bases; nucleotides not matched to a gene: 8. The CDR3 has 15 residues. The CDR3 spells CASSAPGTSFYEQYF. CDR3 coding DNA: TGTGCCAGCAGTGCCCCCGGGACTAGCTTCTACGAGCAGTACTTC.

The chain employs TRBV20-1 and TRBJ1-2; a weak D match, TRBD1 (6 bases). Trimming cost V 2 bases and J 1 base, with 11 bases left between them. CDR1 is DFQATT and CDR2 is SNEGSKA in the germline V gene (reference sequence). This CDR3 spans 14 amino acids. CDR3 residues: CSARNQGNNYGYTF. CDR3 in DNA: TGCAGTGCTAGAAATCAGGGGAATAACTATGGCTACACCTTC.

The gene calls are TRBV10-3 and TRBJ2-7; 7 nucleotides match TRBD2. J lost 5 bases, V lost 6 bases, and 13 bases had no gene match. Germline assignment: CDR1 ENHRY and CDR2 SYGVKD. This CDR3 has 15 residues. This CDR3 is CAISLVGGSGNEQYF. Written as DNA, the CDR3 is TGTGCCATCAGCTTGGTGGGCGGGAGTGGCAACGAGCAGTACTTC.

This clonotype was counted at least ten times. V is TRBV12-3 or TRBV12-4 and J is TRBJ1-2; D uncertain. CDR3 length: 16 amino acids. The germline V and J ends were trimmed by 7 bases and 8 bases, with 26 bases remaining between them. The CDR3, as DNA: TGTGCCAGCACCCTCGGCATAGCGCAGGCCGCTCGGGGCTACACCTTC. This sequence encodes CASTLGIAQAARGYTF.

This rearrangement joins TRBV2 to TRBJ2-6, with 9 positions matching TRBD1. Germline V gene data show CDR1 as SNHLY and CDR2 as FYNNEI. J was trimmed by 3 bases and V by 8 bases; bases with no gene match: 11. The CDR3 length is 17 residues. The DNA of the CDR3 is TGTGCCAGCTATTCCAGGACAGGGGCTCGTGGGGCCAACGTCCTGACTTTC. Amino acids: CASYSRTGARGANVLTF.

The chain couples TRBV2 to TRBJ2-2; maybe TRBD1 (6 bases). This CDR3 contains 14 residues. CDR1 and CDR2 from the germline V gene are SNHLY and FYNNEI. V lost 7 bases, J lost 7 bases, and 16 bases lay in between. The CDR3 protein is CASINFRGGGELFF. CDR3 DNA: TGTGCCAGCATTAACTTCAGGGGCGGCGGGGAGCTGTTTTTT.

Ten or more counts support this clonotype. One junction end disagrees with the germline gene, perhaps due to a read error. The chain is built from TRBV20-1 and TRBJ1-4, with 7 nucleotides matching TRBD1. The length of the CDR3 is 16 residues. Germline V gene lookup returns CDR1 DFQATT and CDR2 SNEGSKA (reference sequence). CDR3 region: CSARDPQTGYNEKLFF. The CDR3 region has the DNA TGCAGTGCTCGAGACCCTCAGACAGGGTATAATGAAAAACTGTTTTTT.

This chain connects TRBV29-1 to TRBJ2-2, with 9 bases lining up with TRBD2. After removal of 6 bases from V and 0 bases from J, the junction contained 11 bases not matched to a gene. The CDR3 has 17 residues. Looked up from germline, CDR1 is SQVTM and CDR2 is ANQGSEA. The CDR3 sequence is CSVTGTSSKANTGELFF. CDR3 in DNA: TGCAGCGTAACCGGGACTAGCAGCAAGGCGAACACCGGGGAGCTGTTTTTT.

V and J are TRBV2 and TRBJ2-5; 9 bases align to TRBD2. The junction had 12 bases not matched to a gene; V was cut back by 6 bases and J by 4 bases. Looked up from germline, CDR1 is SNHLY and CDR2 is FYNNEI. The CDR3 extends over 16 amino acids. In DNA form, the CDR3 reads TGTGCCAGCAGGGGGGATAGCGGGAGTGTCTTAGAGACCCAGTACTTC. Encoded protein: CASRGDSGSVLETQYF.

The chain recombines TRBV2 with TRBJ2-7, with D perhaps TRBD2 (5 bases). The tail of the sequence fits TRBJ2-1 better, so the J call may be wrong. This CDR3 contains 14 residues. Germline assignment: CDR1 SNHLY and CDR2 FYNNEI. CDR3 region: CASSEAGVLDEQFF. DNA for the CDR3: TGTGCCAGCAGTGAAGCGGGAGTTCTCGATGAGCAGTTCTTC.

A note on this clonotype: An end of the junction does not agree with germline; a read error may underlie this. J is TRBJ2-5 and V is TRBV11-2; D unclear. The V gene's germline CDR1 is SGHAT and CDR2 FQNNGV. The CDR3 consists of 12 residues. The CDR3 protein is CASSLAKETQNF. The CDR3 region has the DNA TGTGCCAGCAGCTTAGCAAAAGAGACCCAGAACTTC.

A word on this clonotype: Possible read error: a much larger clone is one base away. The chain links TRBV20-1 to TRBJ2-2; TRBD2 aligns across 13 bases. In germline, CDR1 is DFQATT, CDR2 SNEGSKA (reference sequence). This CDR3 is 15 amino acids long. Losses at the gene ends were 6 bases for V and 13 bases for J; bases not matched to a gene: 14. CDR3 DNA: TGCAGTGCAAAAGGGACTAGCGGGGTCTTACGAGGGCTGTTTTTT. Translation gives CSAKGTSGVLRGLFF.

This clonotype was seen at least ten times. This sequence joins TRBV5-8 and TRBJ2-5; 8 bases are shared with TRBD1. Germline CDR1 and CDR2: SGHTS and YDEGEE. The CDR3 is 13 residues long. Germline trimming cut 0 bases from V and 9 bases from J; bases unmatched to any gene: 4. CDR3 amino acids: CASSLVTGEPQYF. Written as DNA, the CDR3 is TGTGCCAGCAGCTTGGTGACAGGGGAGCCCCAGTACTTC.

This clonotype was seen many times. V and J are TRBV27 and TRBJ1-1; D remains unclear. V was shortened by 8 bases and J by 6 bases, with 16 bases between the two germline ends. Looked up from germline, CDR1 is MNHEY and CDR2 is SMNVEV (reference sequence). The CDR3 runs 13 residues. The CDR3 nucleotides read TGTGCCAGCCTAATCGGGCCAGGTTCTGAAGCTTTCTTT. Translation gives CASLIGPGSEAFF.

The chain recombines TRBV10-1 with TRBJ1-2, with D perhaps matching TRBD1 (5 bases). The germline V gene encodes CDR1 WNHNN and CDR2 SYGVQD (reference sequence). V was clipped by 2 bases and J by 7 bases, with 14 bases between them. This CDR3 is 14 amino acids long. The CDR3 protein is CASSEGRGSGGYTF. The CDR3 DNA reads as TGCGCCAGCAGTGAGGGTCGGGGCTCGGGTGGCTACACCTTC.